This T cell receptor beta chain was observed in a study of molecular identifiers for immune sequencing clone quantification. Study-wide background: Five aliquots were made in replicates from the RNA of 20,000 or 100,000 naive CD8 cells, and four were sequenced.

In the sort, naive CD8 T cells were defined as CD8+CD4-CCR7+CD45RA+. General study findings and limits: Detecting spiked Jurkat TCR RNA from one cell among one million naive cells was reportedly possible. Naive cells had under 1% of molecules in clones above 20 RNA copies, effectors over 97%.

TCRdb passed the PCR reads through MiXCR, listing each CDR3 protein once. The sample includes 400,000 to 600,000 distinct CDR3 sequences, roughly 26% of them seen just once. About this clonotype: Antigen unknown.

Germline CDR1 reads MNHEY; CDR2 reads SVGEGT. V lost 0 bases to trimming and J lost 0 bases, with 12 bases between them. The CDR3 covers 16 residues. What was sequenced was naive CD8+ T cells from blood, with Jurkat cell RNA spiked in. Subset given: FACS-sorted CD8+CD4-CCR7+CD45RA+ naive T cells. The rearrangement joins TRBV6-2 or TRBV6-3 to TRBJ2-7; unclear D gene. This TCR was sampled from a human donor in good health. Some libraries in this study had Jurkat cell RNA spiked in. The CDR3 protein is CASSYSKSWTSYEQYF. DNA of the CDR3: TGTGCCAGCAGTTACTCGAAGTCCTGGACCTCCTACGAGCAGTACTTC.